This is a list of T cell receptor beta chains from one sample in a study of blood T cell repertoires in COVID-19. The method was immunoSEQ multiplex PCR; TCRdb's version includes in-frame clones alone and lacks a portion of them. Of tens of thousands of clones detected, around 80% appear once; the ten largest clones hold roughly 12%. Sequencing was carried out using peripheral blood. The receptors here all came from a man older than 75 with acute or convalescent COVID-19. The CDR3 runs from the conserved cysteine through the conserved F or W. The order of the fields is D gene, clone size, J gene, V gene, CDR3 DNA, CDR3 protein. The D gene is left open where the match is weak. Some rows have no size entry. The others give once, few or many, or a class for an expanded clone.

-,-,TRBJ2-1,TRBV24-1,TGTGCCACCAGTGATGCCCCAGGGGACAATGAGCAGTTCTTC,CATSDAPGDNEQFF
-,-,TRBJ2-1,TRBV9,TGTGCCAGCAGCTACCGACAGTCCAATGAGCAGTTCTTC,CASSYRQSNEQFF
-,-,TRBJ2-2,TRBV11-3,TGTGCCAGCAGCTATAGTGGACTCTCCACGAACACCGGGGAGCTGTTTTTT,CASSYSGLSTNTGELFF
-,-,TRBJ2-5,TRBV5-1,TGCGCCAGCAGCTTGTCCTCGGGAAGGGTAGTGGAGACCCAGTACTTC,CASSLSSGRVVETQYF
-,-,TRBJ1-5,TRBV28,TGTGCCAGCAGAGGAGGCAATCAGCCCCAGCATTTT,CASRGGNQPQHF
TRBD1,-,TRBJ2-5,TRBV9,TGTGCCAGCAGCCTAGGACAGGGGCAAGAGACCCAGTACTTC,CASSLGQGQETQYF
-,few,TRBJ2-7,TRBV5-4,TGTGCCAGCAGCTTGGCGCCAGATTACGAGCAGTACTTC,CASSLAPDYEQYF
-,-,TRBJ2-3,TRBV5-1,TGCGCCAGCGGACCAGGGGACCCTAGCACAGATACGCAGTATTTT,CASGPGDPSTDTQYF
TRBD2,-,TRBJ2-7,TRBV6-4,TGTGCCAGCAGTGACTCTAGCGGGGGACTAAAGGACGAGCAGTACTTC,CASSDSSGGLKDEQYF
TRBD2,-,TRBJ2-3,TRBV6-2/TRBV6-3,TGTGCCAGCAGTCGGACTAGCGGGAGGTATACGCAGTATTTT,CASSRTSGRYTQYF
TRBD1,-,TRBJ2-1,TRBV5-7,TGTGCCAGCACCTGGGACAGGGGGTTCTACAATGAGCAGTTCTTC,CASTWDRGFYNEQFF
TRBD2,-,TRBJ2-3,TRBV4-2,TGTGCCAGCAGCCTGGCCAGCGGGAGGGCCGGAGATACGCAGTATTTT,CASSLASGRAGDTQYF
TRBD2,-,TRBJ2-2,TRBV4-1,TGCGCCAGCGGACTAGCGCTGAACACCGGGGAGCTGTTTTTT,CASGLALNTGELFF
TRBD2,-,TRBJ2-5,TRBV24-1,TGTGCCGCTTCGACTAGCCCTCAAGAGACCCAGTACTTC,CAASTSPQETQYF
-,-,TRBJ1-5,TRBV6-5,TGTGCCAGCAGTTACGACAGAAATCAGCCCCAGCATTTT,CASSYDRNQPQHF
TRBD1,-,TRBJ2-7,TRBV3-1/TRBV3-2,TGTGCCAGCAGCCAAGGGACAGGAAAATACGAGCAGTACTTC,CASSQGTGKYEQYF
TRBD2,-,TRBJ2-1,TRBV2,TGTGCCAGCAGTGAAGGACTAGCGGACTACAATGAGCAGTTCTTC,CASSEGLADYNEQFF
-,once,TRBJ2-7,TRBV14,TGTGCCAGCAGCCGGTTCGAGACTAGGAAGGTGGAGCAGTACTTC,CASSRFETRKVEQYF
-,-,TRBJ1-4,TRBV12-3/TRBV12-4,TGTGCCAGCAGTTTAGGAGGCCCCTCAGTACTGTTTTTT,CASSLGGPSVLFF
TRBD2,-,TRBJ2-2,TRBV29-1,TGCAGCGTTGTTGTGGGACTGAGCGGGGGGGTCGGGGAGCTGTTTTTT,CSVVVGLSGGVGELFF
-,-,TRBJ1-1,TRBV19,TGTGCCAGTAGTATTTCGCAGGGGAGTAGTGAAGCTTTCTTT,CASSISQGSSEAFF
TRBD1,once,TRBJ1-1,TRBV2,TGTGCCAGCGGCCTACGGACAGGGGGAACTGAAGCTTTCTTT,CASGLRTGGTEAFF
-,-,TRBJ2-3,TRBV18,TGTGCCAGCTCACCTTACAAACCCCCAGATACGCAGTATTTT,CASSPYKPPDTQYF
-,-,TRBJ1-1,TRBV27,TGTGCCAGCAGCGGACAGATAAACACTGAAGCTTTCTTT,CASSGQINTEAFF
-,-,TRBJ1-1,TRBV2,TGTGCCAGCAGCCCTTACACTGAAGCTTTCTTT,CASSPYTEAFF
-,-,TRBJ1-3,TRBV3-1/TRBV3-2,TGTGCCAGCAGTCACCTGGGGGGATCTGGAAACACCATATATTTT,CASSHLGGSGNTIYF
-,few,TRBJ2-7,TRBV11-3,TGTGCCAGCAGCGCCATGGAGGGAGGCTACGAGCAGTACTTC,CASSAMEGGYEQYF
TRBD2,-,TRBJ2-3,TRBV2,TGTGCCAGCAGACGGGGACTAGCGGGGGATACGCAGTATTTT,CASRRGLAGDTQYF
-,-,TRBJ1-2,TRBV5-1,TGCGCCAGCAGTTTGGCTCCAGACGGTACAGATGGCTACACCTTC,CASSLAPDGTDGYTF
TRBD2,few,TRBJ2-5,TRBV5-4,TGTGCCAGCAGCTATAGCGGGGGCTTCCAAGAGACCCAGTACTTC,CASSYSGGFQETQYF
-,-,TRBJ1-1,TRBV19,TGTGCCAGTGTACAGGGAGATTTGGGGAACACTGAAGCTTTCTTT,CASVQGDLGNTEAFF
-,-,TRBJ1-2,TRBV6-1,TGTGCCAGCAGTGCCTGGCGGGACGGCCGAGGGAATGGCTACACCTTC,CASSAWRDGRGNGYTF